The clone carrying this T cell receptor beta chain was observed once. The data belong to a study of blood T cell repertoires in COVID-19. Across the whole study: Italy, Spain and the United States were the sources of the convalescent and acute COVID-19 samples. Sources were T cells, B-cell-depleted T cells, or PBMCs; the material itself was cDNA or gDNA.

In the original workflow: Cell counts per sample came from amplifying reference gene primers. The protocol was immunoSEQ multiplex PCR, while the TCRdb copy is restricted to in-frame clones and leaves out a portion. The V and J calls and clone size were taken over from that table, and D and trimming were inferred from the DNA. Among some 120,000 clones, 70% to 90% were seen once, and the ten largest hold roughly 7.6%. This CDR3 has 20 amino acids. The gene calls are TRBV21-1 and TRBJ1-5; the table gives TRBD1 as D, unverified against the DNA. TRBV21-1 corresponds to a pseudogene. The sequence derives from a man between 50 and 59 years old with acute or convalescent COVID-19. The sequencing input was peripheral blood. The CDR3, as DNA: TGTGCCAGCAGCAAAGCGCAAGAGGGGGCCTCGGGATATAGCAATCAGCCCCAGCATTTT. As protein: CASSKAQEGASGYSNQPQHF.